Listed below are T cell receptor beta chains from one sample, sequenced in a study of blood T cell repertoires in COVID-19. Method: immunoSEQ multiplex PCR; TCRdb's copy keeps in-frame clones and lacks some. This table has about 300,000 clones, around 88% appearing once. Specimen: peripheral blood. These receptors all stem from a woman between 45 and 60 years old with acute or convalescent COVID-19. Both conserved end residues are part of each CDR3. The D gene is left open where the match is weak. Clone size is shown for a subset of rows, as once, few, many or a class of expanded clone.

-	TRBV2	TRBD1	TRBJ1-1	CASSLRGQPNTEAFF	TGTGCCAGCAGCCTTAGGGGACAGCCGAACACTGAAGCTTTCTTT
-	TRBV7-9	-	TRBJ2-3	CASSLVRESDTQYF	TGTGCCAGCAGCTTAGTACGGGAGTCAGATACGCAGTATTTT
-	TRBV27	TRBD1	TRBJ1-1	CASTHKGTGVSTEAFF	TGTGCCAGCACTCACAAGGGGACAGGGGTGAGCACTGAAGCTTTCTTT
few	TRBV27	-	TRBJ2-1	CASSLSRLTNEQFF	TGTGCCAGCAGTTTATCGCGACTTACTAATGAGCAGTTCTTC
once	TRBV4-2	TRBD2	TRBJ2-1	CASSQRTSGYNEQFF	TGTGCCAGCAGCCAAAGGACTAGCGGGTACAATGAGCAGTTCTTC
-	TRBV6-6	-	TRBJ1-2	CASSSTGSGGYTF	TGTGCCAGCAGCTCCACAGGGTCAGGTGGCTACACCTTC
-	TRBV3-1/TRBV3-2	-	TRBJ2-2	CASRTGFTGELFF	TGTGCCAGCAGAACAGGGTTTACCGGGGAGCTGTTTTTT
-	TRBV20-1	-	TRBJ1-4	CSASIKPNEKLFF	TGCAGTGCTAGTATAAAGCCGAATGAAAAACTGTTTTTT
many	TRBV20-1	-	TRBJ2-5	CSATVIPTQYF	TGCAGTGCTACAGTGATCCCGACCCAGTACTTC
-	TRBV5-4	-	TRBJ1-2	CASTFGLEVGYTF	TGTGCCAGCACATTCGGGCTGGAGGTGGGCTACACCTTC
-	TRBV18	TRBD1	TRBJ2-3	CASSPRQGGTDTQYF	TGTGCCAGCTCACCCAGACAGGGGGGCACAGATACGCAGTATTTT
-	TRBV7-2	TRBD1	TRBJ2-1	CASNLGGSYNEQFF	TGTGCCAGCAACCTAGGGGGCTCTTACAATGAGCAGTTCTTC
-	TRBV5-4	TRBD1	TRBJ1-4	CASGQGQINEKLFF	TGTGCCAGCGGCCAGGGACAGATTAATGAAAAACTGTTTTTT
-	TRBV12-3/TRBV12-4	-	TRBJ2-2	CASSYRVTGELFF	TGTGCCAGCAGTTACAGGGTCACCGGGGAGCTGTTTTTT
-	TRBV6-1	-	TRBJ1-1	CASSDRGLNTEAFF	TGTGCCAGCAGTGATCGGGGTTTGAACACTGAAGCTTTCTTT
-	TRBV14	-	TRBJ2-1	CASSQDIAVAAYNEQFF	TGTGCCAGCAGCCAAGATATAGCGGTAGCAGCCTACAATGAGCAGTTCTTC
-	TRBV25-1	-	TRBJ1-2	CASSDPGVHGYTF	TGTGCCAGCAGTGACCCAGGGGTTCATGGCTACACCTTC
-	TRBV11-2	TRBD1	TRBJ1-1	CASTTAYAGQALEAFF	TGTGCCAGCACCACAGCTTATGCTGGACAGGCTCTTGAAGCTTTCTTT
once	TRBV27	-	TRBJ1-5	CASSPDGGRNQPQHF	TGTGCCAGCAGTCCGGATGGGGGCCGCAATCAGCCCCAGCATTTT
-	TRBV6-1	-	TRBJ1-2	CASSEPDRTNYGYTF	TGTGCCAGCAGTGAACCCGACAGAACTAACTATGGCTACACCTTC
-	TRBV30	-	TRBJ2-2	CAWSVNGASNTGELFF	TGTGCCTGGAGTGTAAATGGGGCCTCGAACACCGGGGAGCTGTTTTTT
-	TRBV3-1/TRBV3-2	-	TRBJ2-3	CATSGGLPADTQYF	TGTGCCACCTCCGGGGGACTTCCGGCAGATACGCAGTATTTT
-	TRBV7-8	TRBD2	TRBJ2-4	CASSLYPGGGSNLAKNIQYF	TGTGCCAGCAGCCTCTACCCTGGCGGGGGGTCTAATTTAGCCAAAAACATTCAGTACTTC
-	TRBV10-1	-	TRBJ2-3	CASRAMITDTQYF	TGCGCCAGCAGGGCCATGATCACAGATACGCAGTATTTT
-	TRBV9	-	TRBJ1-5	CASSVSGSSNQPQHF	TGTGCCAGCAGCGTAAGCGGGAGTAGCAATCAGCCCCAGCATTTT
few	TRBV5-6	-	TRBJ1-4	CASSLDSQVSEKLFF	TGTGCCAGCAGCTTGGACAGTCAGGTTTCTGAAAAACTGTTTTTT
-	TRBV1	-	TRBJ2-7	CTSSQAKRRTSGRICHEQYF	TGCACCAGCAGCCAAGCCAAGCGTAGGACTAGCGGGAGAATCTGCCACGAGCAGTACTTC
-	TRBV2	TRBD1	TRBJ1-2	CASRRGTGGASGYTF	TGTGCCAGCAGGAGGGGGACAGGGGGCGCAAGTGGCTACACCTTC
-	TRBV7-2	TRBD2	TRBJ2-1	CASSRGTSWDEQFF	TGTGCCAGCAGCCGTGGGACTAGCTGGGATGAGCAGTTCTTC
-	TRBV20-1	-	TRBJ1-1	CSASRFTEAFF	TGCAGTGCTAGCAGGTTCACTGAAGCTTTCTTT
few	TRBV5-1	TRBD2	TRBJ2-5	CASSLVVLAGGLGETQYF	TGCGCCAGCAGCTTGGTTGTCCTAGCGGGGGGGTTAGGAGAGACCCAGTACTTC
-	TRBV30	TRBD1	TRBJ2-7	CAWSQGVHNEQYF	TGTGCCTGGAGTCAGGGGGTACATAACGAGCAGTACTTC
many	TRBV5-1	-	TRBJ2-1	CASSLGNNEQFF	TGCGCCAGCAGCTTGGGTAACAATGAGCAGTTCTTC
few	TRBV6-6	TRBD1	TRBJ2-7	CASSKGTGGELGEQYF	TGTGCCAGCAGCAAGGGGACAGGGGGCGAGTTGGGTGAGCAGTACTTC
-	TRBV6-6	-	TRBJ1-5	CASRDSDSNQPQHF	TGTGCCAGCAGAGACAGTGATAGCAATCAGCCCCAGCATTTT
-	TRBV5-4	-	TRBJ1-4	CASSLARGTNEKLFF	TGTGCCAGCAGCTTGGCCAGGGGAACTAATGAAAAACTGTTTTTT
-	TRBV4-3	-	TRBJ1-4	CASSQGGLTNEKLFF	TGCGCCAGCAGCCAAGGGGGGCTAACTAATGAAAAACTGTTTTTT
-	TRBV3-1/TRBV3-2	-	TRBJ1-1	CASSHSGGFTEAFF	TGTGCCAGCAGCCACTCAGGAGGGTTCACTGAAGCTTTCTTT
-	TRBV6-2/TRBV6-3	-	TRBJ2-3	CASSRQAHGTDTQYF	TGTGCCAGCAGCCGACAGGCTCACGGCACAGATACGCAGTATTTT
-	TRBV18	-	TRBJ2-2	CASSPSTGNTGELFF	TGTGCCAGCTCACCATCTACGGGGAACACCGGGGAGCTGTTTTTT
-	TRBV10-3	-	TRBJ1-5	CAISGAADQPQHF	TGTGCCATCAGTGGGGCAGCGGATCAGCCCCAGCATTTT